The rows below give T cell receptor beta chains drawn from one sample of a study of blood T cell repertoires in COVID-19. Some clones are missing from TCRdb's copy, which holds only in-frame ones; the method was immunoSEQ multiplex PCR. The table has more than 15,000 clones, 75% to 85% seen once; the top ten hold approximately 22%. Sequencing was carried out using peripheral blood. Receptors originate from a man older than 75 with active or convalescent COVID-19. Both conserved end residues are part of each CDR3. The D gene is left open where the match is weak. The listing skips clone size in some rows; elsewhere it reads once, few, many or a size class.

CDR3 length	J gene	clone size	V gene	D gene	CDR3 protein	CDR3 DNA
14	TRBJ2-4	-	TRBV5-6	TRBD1	CASSPGTGKNIQYF	TGTGCCAGCAGTCCCGGGACAGGGAAAAACATTCAGTACTTC
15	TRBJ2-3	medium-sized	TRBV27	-	CASSPFQGSTDTQYF	TGTGCCAGCAGTCCGTTTCAGGGGAGCACAGATACGCAGTATTTT
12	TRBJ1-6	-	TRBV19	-	CASSISGSPLHF	TGTGCCAGTAGTATTTCGGGGTCACCCCTCCACTTT
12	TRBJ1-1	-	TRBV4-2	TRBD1	CASSQEQGITFF	TGTGCCAGCAGCCAAGAACAGGGGATAACTTTCTTT
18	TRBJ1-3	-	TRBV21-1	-	CASSAQGVGARAGNTIYF	TGTGCCAGCAGCGCCCAAGGGGTGGGGGCCAGAGCTGGAAACACCATATATTTT
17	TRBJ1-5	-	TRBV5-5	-	CASSLVIGQNLNQPQHF	TGTGCCAGCAGCTTGGTCATTGGACAGAATTTAAATCAGCCCCAGCATTTT
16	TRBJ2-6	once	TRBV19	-	CASRTPRGSGANVLTF	TGTGCCAGTAGAACACCCCGGGGCTCTGGGGCCAACGTCCTGACTTTC
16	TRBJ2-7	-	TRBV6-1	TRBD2	CASSVHPGGVNGEQYF	TGTGCCAGCAGTGTTCATCCGGGGGGAGTTAACGGCGAGCAGTACTTC
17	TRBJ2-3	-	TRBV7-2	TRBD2	CASSTGLAGLKADTQYF	TGTGCCAGCAGCACGGGACTAGCGGGGCTAAAGGCAGATACGCAGTATTTT
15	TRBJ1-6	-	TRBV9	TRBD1	CASSVRDRSNSPLHF	TGTGCCAGCAGCGTGAGGGACAGATCCAATTCACCCCTCCACTTT
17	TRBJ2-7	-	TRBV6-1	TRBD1	CASSDVPFGTGIYEQYF	TGTGCCAGCAGTGATGTACCTTTCGGGACAGGGATCTACGAGCAGTACTTC
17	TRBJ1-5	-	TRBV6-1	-	CASSEWSTFGSNQPQHF	TGTGCCAGCAGTGAATGGTCGACATTCGGTTCTAATCAGCCCCAGCATTTT
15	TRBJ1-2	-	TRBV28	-	CASSLETRQSYGYTF	TGTGCCAGCAGTTTGGAAACGCGACAGTCGTATGGCTACACCTTC
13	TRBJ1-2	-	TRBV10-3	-	CAISEQINYGYTF	TGTGCCATCAGTGAACAGATTAACTATGGCTACACCTTC
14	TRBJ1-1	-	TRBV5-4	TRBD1	CASRSQGEVTEAFF	TGTGCCAGCAGATCTCAGGGGGAGGTCACTGAAGCTTTCTTT
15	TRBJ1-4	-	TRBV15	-	CATSRDKGTNEKLFF	TGTGCCACCAGCAGAGACAAGGGGACTAATGAAAAACTGTTTTTT
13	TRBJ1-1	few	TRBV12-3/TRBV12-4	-	CASSLYRGTEAFF	TGTGCCAGCAGTTTGTATAGGGGCACTGAAGCTTTCTTT
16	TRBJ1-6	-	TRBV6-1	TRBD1	CASSVRQGFYNSPLHF	TGTGCCAGCAGTGTGCGACAGGGGTTCTATAATTCACCCCTCCACTTT
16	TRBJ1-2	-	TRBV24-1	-	CATSDPSQAHNYGYTF	TGTGCCACCAGTGATCCTTCTCAGGCCCATAACTATGGCTACACCTTC
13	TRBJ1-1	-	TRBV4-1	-	CASSQVPSAEAFF	TGCGCCAGCAGCCAAGTCCCGAGTGCTGAAGCTTTCTTT
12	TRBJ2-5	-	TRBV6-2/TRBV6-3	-	CASNPGRETQYF	TGTGCCAGCAACCCCGGGAGAGAGACCCAGTACTTC
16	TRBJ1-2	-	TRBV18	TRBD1	CASSPLPGQGRYGYTF	TGTGCCAGCTCACCACTCCCGGGACAGGGGCGGTATGGCTACACCTTC
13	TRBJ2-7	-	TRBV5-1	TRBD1	CASSEGQVSEQYF	TGCGCCAGCAGCGAGGGACAGGTGAGCGAGCAGTACTTC
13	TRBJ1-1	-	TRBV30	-	CAWRGLARTEAFF	TGTGCCTGGAGGGGACTGGCGAGAACTGAAGCTTTCTTT
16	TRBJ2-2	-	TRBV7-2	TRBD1	CASSPRQGARTGELFF	TGTGCCAGCAGCCCAAGACAGGGGGCGAGAACCGGGGAGCTGTTTTTT
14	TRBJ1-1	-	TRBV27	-	CASSLSQQQTEAFF	TGTGCCAGCAGTTTATCGCAACAGCAAACTGAAGCTTTCTTT
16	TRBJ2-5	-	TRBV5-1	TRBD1	CASSSPPTGRSETQYF	TGCGCCAGCAGCTCACCCCCGACAGGGCGGTCGGAGACCCAGTACTTC
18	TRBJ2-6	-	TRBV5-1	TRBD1	CASTPGHRGIGGANVLTF	TGCGCCAGTACCCCGGGGCACAGGGGAATCGGTGGGGCCAACGTCCTGACTTTC
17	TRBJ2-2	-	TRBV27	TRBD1	CASTPGLGTEPPGELFF	TGTGCCAGCACCCCTGGGTTAGGGACAGAGCCCCCCGGGGAGCTGTTTTTT
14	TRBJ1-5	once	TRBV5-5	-	CASSTGQTGQPQHF	TGTGCCAGCAGCACTGGACAGACGGGACAGCCCCAGCATTTT
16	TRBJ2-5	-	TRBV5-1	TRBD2	CASSLAWTSGGETQYF	TGCGCCAGCAGCTTGGCCTGGACTAGCGGGGGAGAGACCCAGTACTTC
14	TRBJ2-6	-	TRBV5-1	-	CASTPSSGANVLTF	TGCGCCAGCACTCCCAGCTCTGGGGCCAACGTCCTGACTTTC
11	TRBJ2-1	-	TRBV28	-	CASSSPHEQFF	TGTGCCAGCAGTTCCCCTCATGAGCAGTTCTTC
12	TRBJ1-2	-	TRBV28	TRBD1	CASKPMDRSGTF	TGTGCCAGCAAACCCATGGACAGGTCCGGGACCTTC
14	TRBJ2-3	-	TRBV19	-	CASTRGTSTDTQYF	TGTGCCAGTACCCGGGGAACGTCCACAGATACGCAGTATTTT
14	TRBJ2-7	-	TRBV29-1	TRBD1	CSGDRAQKLHEQYF	TGCAGCGGTGACAGGGCGCAGAAATTGCACGAGCAGTACTTC
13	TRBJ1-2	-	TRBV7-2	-	CASSLSAGEVYTF	TGTGCCAGCAGCTTATCGGCAGGGGAAGTCTACACCTTC
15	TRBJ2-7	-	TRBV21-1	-	CASSKEDRGKDEQYF	TGTGCCAGCAGCAAAGAGGACAGGGGGAAAGACGAGCAGTACTTC
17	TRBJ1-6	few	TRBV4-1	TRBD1	CASSNPGQGSYNSPLHF	TGCGCCAGCAGCAACCCGGGACAGGGGTCCTATAATTCACCCCTCCACTTT
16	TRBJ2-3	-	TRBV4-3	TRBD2	CASSQDGRGTPNTQYF	TGCGCCAGCAGCCAAGATGGGCGGGGGACGCCGAATACGCAGTATTTT
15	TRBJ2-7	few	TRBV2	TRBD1	CASRDGTGFPHEQYF	TGTGCCAGCAGGGACGGGACAGGGTTCCCACACGAGCAGTACTTC
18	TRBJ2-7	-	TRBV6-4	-	CASTLGGEAGTANYEQYF	TGTGCCAGCACCCTAGGTGGGGAGGCCGGGACAGCCAACTACGAGCAGTACTTC
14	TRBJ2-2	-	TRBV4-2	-	CASSQDSGTGELFF	TGTGCCAGCAGCCAAGATTCCGGGACCGGGGAGCTGTTTTTT
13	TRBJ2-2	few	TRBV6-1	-	CASSELSSGELFF	TGTGCCAGCAGTGAATTGAGCTCCGGGGAGCTGTTTTTT
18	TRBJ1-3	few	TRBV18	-	CASSPNTLREGAGNTIYF	TGTGCCAGCTCACCGAATACGCTGAGAGAGGGAGCTGGAAACACCATATATTTT
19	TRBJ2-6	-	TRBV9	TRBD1	CASSVKDREFFSGANVLTF	TGTGCCAGCAGCGTAAAAGACAGGGAGTTTTTCTCTGGGGCCAACGTCCTGACTTTC
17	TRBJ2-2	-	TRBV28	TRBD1	CASSSPWGTGNTGELFF	TGTGCCAGCAGTTCCCCATGGGGGACAGGGAACACCGGGGAGCTGTTTTTT
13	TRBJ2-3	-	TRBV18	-	CASSPIASDTQYF	TGTGCCAGCTCACCAATAGCCTCAGATACGCAGTATTTT
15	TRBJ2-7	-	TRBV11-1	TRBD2	CASSFSGGSSYEQYF	TGTGCCAGCAGCTTTAGCGGGGGGTCCTCCTACGAGCAGTACTTC